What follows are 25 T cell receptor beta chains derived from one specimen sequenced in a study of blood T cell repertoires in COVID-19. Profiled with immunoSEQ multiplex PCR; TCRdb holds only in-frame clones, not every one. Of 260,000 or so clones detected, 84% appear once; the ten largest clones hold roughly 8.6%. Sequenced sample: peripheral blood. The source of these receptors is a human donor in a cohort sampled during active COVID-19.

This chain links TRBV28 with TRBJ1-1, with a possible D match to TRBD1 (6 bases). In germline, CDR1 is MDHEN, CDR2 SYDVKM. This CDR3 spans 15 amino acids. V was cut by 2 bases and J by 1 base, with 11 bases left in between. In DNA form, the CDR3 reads TGTGCCAGCAGTTTACAGGGGACGGGGAACACTGAAGCTTTCTTT. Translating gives CASSLQGTGNTEAFF.

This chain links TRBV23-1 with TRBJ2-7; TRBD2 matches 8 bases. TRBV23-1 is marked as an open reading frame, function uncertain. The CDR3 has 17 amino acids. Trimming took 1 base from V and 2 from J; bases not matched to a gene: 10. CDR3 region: CASSQFDQRERTYEQYF. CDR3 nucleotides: TGCGCCAGCAGTCAATTCGACCAGCGGGAGAGGACCTACGAGCAGTACTTC.

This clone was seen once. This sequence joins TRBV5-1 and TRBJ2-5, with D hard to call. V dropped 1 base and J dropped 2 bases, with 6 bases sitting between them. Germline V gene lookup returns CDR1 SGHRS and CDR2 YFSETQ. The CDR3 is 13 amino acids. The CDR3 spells CASSLLRQETQYF. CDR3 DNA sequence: TGCGCCAGCAGCTTGCTGAGACAAGAGACCCAGTACTTC.

In DNA form, the CDR3 reads TGCGCCAGCAGCAGGGGCGACAGGGCTCACACCGGGGAGCTGTTTTTT. Protein: CASSRGDRAHTGELFF. The chain couples TRBV5-1 to TRBJ2-2, with 7 bases aligning to TRBD1. The V gene's germline CDR1 is SGHRS and CDR2 YFSETQ. CDR3 length: 16 residues. Trimming removed 4 bases from V and 3 bases from J; junction bases left unmatched: 9. Looking up the rest from reference TRBV5-1 and TRBJ2-2 gives the full variable domain: KAGVTQTPRYLIKTRGQQVTLSCSPISGHRSVSWYQQTPGQGLQFLFEYFSETQRNKGNFPGRFSGRQFSNSRSEMNVSTLELGDSALYLCASSRGDRAHTGELFFGEGSRLTVL.

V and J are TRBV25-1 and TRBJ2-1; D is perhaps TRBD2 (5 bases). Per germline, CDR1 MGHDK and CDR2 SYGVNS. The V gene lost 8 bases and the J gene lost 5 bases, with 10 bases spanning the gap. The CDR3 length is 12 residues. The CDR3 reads CASEKGDNEQFF. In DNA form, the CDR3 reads TGTGCCAGCGAAAAGGGAGACAATGAGCAGTTCTTC.

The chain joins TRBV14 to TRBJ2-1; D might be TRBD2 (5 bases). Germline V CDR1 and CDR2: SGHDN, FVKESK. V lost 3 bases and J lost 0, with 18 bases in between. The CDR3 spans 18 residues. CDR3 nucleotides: TGTGCCAGCAGCCAGGGCGCCGAGCGGACCAGCTCCTACAATGAGCAGTTCTTC. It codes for CASSQGAERTSSYNEQFF.

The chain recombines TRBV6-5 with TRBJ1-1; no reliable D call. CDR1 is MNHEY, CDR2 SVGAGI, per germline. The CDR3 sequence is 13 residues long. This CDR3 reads CMSRRAMNTEAFF. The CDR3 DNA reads TGTATGTCAAGGAGGGCGATGAACACTGAAGCTTTCTTT.

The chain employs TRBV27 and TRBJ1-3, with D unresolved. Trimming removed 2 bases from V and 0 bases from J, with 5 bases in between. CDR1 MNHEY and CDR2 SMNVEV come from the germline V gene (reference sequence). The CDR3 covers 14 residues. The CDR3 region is CASSLTYSGNTIYF. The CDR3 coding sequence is TGTGCCAGCAGTTTAACCTACTCTGGAAACACCATATATTTT.

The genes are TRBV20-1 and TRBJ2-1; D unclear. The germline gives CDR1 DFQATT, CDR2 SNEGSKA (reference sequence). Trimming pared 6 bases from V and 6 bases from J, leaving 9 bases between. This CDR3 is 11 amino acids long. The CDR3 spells CSAQPGNEQFF. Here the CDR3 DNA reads TGCAGTGCCCAGCCAGGCAATGAGCAGTTCTTC.

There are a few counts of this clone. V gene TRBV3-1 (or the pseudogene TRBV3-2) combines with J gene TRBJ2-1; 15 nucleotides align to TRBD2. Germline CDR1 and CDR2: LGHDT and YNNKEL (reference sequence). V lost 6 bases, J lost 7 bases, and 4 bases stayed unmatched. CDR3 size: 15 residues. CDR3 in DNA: TGTGCCAGCAGTTCCGGGACTAGCGGGAGGAATGAGCAGTTCTTC. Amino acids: CASSSGTSGRNEQFF.

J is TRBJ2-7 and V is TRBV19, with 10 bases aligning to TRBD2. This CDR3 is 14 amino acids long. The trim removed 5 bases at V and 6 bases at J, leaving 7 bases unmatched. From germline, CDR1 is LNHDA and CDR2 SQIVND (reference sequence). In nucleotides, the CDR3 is TGTGCCAGTAGTCCGGGACTAGCGTTGGGCGAGCAGTACTTC. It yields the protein CASSPGLALGEQYF.

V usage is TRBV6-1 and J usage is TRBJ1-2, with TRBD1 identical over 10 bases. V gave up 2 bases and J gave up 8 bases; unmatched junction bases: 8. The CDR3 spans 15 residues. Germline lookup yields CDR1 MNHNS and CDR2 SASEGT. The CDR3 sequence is CASSETGTGVWGYTF. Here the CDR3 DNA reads TGTGCCAGCAGTGAAACAGGGACAGGGGTTTGGGGCTACACCTTC.

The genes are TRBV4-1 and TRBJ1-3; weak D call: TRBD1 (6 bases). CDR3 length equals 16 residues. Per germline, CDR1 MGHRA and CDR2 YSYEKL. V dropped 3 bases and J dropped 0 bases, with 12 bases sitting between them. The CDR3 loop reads CASSQVSRGSGNTIYF. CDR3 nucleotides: TGCGCCAGCAGCCAGGTATCCAGGGGCTCTGGAAACACCATATATTTT.

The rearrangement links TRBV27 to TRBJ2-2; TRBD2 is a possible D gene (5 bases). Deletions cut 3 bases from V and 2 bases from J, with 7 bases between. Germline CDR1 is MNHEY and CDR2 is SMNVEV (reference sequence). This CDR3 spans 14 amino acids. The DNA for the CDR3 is TGTGCCAGCAGTTTTAGCGAAAACACCGGGGAGCTGTTTTTT. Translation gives CASSFSENTGELFF.

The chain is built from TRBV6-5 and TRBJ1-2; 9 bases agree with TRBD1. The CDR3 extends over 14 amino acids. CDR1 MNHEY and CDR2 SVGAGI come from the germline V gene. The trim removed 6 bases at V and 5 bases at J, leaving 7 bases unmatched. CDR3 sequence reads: CASRRDRGVYGYTF. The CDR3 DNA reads TGTGCCAGCAGACGTGACAGGGGGGTTTATGGCTACACCTTC.

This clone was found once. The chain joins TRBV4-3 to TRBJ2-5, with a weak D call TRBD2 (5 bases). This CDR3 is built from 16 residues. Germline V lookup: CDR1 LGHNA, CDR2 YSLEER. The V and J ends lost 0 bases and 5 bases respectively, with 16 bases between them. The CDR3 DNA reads TGCGCCAGCAGCCAAGATTTCAATCGGGGATCGGAGACCCAGTACTTC. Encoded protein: CASSQDFNRGSETQYF.

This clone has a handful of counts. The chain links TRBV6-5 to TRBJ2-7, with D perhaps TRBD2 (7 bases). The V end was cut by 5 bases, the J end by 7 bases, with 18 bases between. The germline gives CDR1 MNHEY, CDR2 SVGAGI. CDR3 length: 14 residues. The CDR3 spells CASSPRGGPGEQYF. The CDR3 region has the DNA TGTGCCAGCAGTCCTAGGGGGGGCCCGGGAGAGCAGTACTTC.

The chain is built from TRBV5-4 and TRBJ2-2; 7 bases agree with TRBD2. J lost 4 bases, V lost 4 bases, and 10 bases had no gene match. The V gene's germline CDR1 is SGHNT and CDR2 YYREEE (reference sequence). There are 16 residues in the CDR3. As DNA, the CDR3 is TGTGCCAGCAGCAAGGTCGGGGGGATCGGCACCGGGGAGCTGTTTTTT. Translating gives CASSKVGGIGTGELFF.

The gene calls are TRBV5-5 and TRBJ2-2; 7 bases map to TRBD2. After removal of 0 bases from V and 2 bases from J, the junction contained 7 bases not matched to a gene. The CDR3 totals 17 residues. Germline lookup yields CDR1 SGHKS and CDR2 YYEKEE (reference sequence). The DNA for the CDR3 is TGTGCCAGCAGCTTGGCCAAGGGAGGGAGAAACACCGGGGAGCTGTTTTTT. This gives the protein CASSLAKGGRNTGELFF.

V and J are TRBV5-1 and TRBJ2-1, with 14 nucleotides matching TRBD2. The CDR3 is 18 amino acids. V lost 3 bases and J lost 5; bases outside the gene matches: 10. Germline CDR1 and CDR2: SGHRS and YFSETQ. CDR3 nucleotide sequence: TGCGCCAGCAGCTCGGGACTAGCGGGAGCCCCCGGGAACAATGAGCAGTTCTTC. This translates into CASSSGLAGAPGNNEQFF.

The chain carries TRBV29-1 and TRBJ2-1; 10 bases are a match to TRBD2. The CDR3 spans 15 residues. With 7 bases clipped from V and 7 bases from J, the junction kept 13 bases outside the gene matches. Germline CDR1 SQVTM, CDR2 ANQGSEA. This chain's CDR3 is CSAGRAGLANNEQFF. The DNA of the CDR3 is TGCAGCGCGGGCCGTGCGGGACTAGCGAATAATGAGCAGTTCTTC.

This CDR3 is CASSLETGGAGRYEQYF. The CDR3 DNA follows: TGTGCCAGCAGTTTGGAGACAGGGGGAGCGGGAAGGTACGAGCAGTACTTC. The genes are TRBV28 and TRBJ2-7; 9 nucleotides line up with TRBD1. Per the germline V gene, CDR1 is MDHEN and CDR2 is SYDVKM. V lost 3 bases and J lost 4; bases outside the gene matches: 13. This CDR3 has 17 residues.

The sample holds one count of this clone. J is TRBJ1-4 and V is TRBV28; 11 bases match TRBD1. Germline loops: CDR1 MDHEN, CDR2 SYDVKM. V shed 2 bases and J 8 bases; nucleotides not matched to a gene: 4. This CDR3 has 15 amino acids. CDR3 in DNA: TGTGCCAGCAGTTTACCCGGACAGGGGGCCGAAAAACTGTTTTTT. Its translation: CASSLPGQGAEKLFF.

The chain's CDR3 is CASSSRTGPVYVFF. The CDR3, as DNA: TGTGCCAGCAGTTCGCGGACAGGGCCTGTGTACGTGTTTTTT. This sequence joins TRBV6-2 or TRBV6-3 and TRBJ1-4; 8 bases line up with TRBD1. Per the germline V gene, CDR1 is MNHEY and CDR2 is SVGEGT. V dropped 4 bases and J dropped 15; count of bases not matched to a gene: 13. The CDR3 is made up of 14 amino acids.

CDR3 sequence (DNA): TGTGCCAGCAGTCCTCAGGTCTCCTACGAGCAGTACTTC. Translating it yields CASSPQVSYEQYF. The chain joins TRBV6-5 to TRBJ2-7; D not resolved. From germline, CDR1 is MNHEY and CDR2 SVGAGI. V was pared by 5 bases and J by 0 bases, with 8 bases between. The length of the CDR3 is 13 residues.